This T cell receptor beta chain stems from a study of shared clonotypes between healthy human individuals. Study-wide points: Blood alone was sampled, and tissue repertoires likely differ.

Naive-designated CD8 cells lacked CD45RO, were positively enriched for CCR7, and omitted terminally differentiated effector memory CD45RA+ cells. On this clone: No antigen is known for it.

A deep-level run was used for the assay. Here immunoSEQ multiplex PCR was the method, and the copy in TCRdb shows in-frame clones only, minus some. Seen here are about 2 million clones, about 95% observed once, and the top ten hold more than 0.95%. The germline V gene encodes CDR1 ENHRY and CDR2 SYGVKD. The CDR3 covers 12 residues. V was cut by 6 bases and J by 6 bases, with 12 bases left in between. The receptor comes from a man between 18 and 35 years old in good health. This chain uses TRBV10-3 with TRBJ2-7; D is unresolved. Source material: naive CD8+ T cells sorted from blood. Written as DNA, the CDR3 is TGTGCCATCAGAGACATGGCAATCGAGCAGTACTTC. Encoded protein: CAIRDMAIEQYF.